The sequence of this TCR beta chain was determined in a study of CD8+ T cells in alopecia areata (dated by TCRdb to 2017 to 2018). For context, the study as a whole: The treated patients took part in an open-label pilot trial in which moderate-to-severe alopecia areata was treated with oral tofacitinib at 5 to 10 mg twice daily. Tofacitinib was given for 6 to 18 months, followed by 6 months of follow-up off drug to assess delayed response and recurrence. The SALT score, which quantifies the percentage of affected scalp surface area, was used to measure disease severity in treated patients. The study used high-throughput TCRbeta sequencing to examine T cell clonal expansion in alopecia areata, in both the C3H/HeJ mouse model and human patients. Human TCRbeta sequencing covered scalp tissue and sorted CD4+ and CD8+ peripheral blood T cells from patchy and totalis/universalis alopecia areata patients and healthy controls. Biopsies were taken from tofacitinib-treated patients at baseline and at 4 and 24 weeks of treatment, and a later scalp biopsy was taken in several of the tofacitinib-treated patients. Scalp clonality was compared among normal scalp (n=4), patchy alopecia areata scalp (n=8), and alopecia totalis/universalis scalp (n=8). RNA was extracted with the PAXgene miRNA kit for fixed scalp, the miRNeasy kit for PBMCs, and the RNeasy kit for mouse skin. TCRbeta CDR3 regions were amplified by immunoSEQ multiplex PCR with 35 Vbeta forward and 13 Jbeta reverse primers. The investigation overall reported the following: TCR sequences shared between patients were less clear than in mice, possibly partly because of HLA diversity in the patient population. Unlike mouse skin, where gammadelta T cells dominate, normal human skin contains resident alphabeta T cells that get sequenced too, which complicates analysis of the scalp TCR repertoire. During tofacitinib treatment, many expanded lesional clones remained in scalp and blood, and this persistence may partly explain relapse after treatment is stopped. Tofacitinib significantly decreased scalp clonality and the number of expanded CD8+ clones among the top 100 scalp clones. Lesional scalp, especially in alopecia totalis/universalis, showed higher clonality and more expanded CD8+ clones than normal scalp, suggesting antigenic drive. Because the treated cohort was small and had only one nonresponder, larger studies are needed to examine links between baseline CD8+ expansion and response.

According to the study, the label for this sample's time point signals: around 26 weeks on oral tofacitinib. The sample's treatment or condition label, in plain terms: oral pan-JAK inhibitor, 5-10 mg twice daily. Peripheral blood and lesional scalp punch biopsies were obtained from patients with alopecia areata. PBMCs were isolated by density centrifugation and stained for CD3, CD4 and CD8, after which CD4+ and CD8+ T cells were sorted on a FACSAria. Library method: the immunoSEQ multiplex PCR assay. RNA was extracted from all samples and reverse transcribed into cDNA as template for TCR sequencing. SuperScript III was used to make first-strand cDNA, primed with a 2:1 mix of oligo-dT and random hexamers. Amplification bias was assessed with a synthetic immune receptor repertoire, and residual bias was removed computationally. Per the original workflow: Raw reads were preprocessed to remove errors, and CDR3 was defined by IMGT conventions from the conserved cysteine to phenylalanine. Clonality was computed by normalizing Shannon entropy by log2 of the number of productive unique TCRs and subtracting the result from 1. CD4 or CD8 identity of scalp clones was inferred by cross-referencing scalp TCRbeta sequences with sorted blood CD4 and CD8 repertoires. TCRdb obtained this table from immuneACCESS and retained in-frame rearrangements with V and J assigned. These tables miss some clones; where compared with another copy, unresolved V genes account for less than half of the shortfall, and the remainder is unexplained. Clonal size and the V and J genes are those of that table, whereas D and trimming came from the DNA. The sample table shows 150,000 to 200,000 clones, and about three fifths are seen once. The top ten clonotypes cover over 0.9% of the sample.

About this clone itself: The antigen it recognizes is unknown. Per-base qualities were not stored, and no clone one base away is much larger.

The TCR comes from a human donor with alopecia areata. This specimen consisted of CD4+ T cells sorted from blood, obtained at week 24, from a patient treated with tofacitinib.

CDR3 sequence: CASRDRANYGYTF. The nucleotide sequence is given as TGCGCCAGCAGGGACAGGGCTAACTATGGCTACACCTTC. Here the chain combines TRBV10-1 and TRBJ1-2, with 8 junctional bases fitting TRBD1. Measured from the cysteine to the phenylalanine, the CDR3 is 13 residues long. Only the CDR3 DNA stays, 39 bases, in frame from base 1. V ends up 6 bases short and J 0 bases short, with an unmatched junction base count of 0. CDR1 and CDR2, per the germline V gene (reference sequence), are WNHNN and SYGVQD.